The subject of this entry is one T cell receptor (beta chain). This table comes from immunoSEQ multiplex PCR, and its TCRdb copy is limited to in-frame clones, with some not included. The sample has 350,000 to 450,000 clones, about 90% seen once; the top ten hold about 2.3%. The entry originates in a study of blood T cell repertoires in COVID-19. For the study at large: Researchers got acute and convalescent COVID-19 samples from the United States, Italy and Spain. Sample material is recorded as cDNA or gDNA derived from T cells, B-cell-depleted T cells, or PBMCs.

Germline assignment: CDR1 MDHEN and CDR2 SYDVKM. The CDR3 length is 14 residues. The ends were cut back, 3 bases at V and 8 bases at J, with 14 bases in the middle. This receptor was identified in a woman aged 60 to 75 with COVID-19, enrolled during active disease. Sequencing was carried out using peripheral blood. The chain recombines TRBV28 with TRBJ1-5; D perhaps matches TRBD1 (5 bases). The chain's CDR3 is CASSFDQGRKPQHF. The CDR3 nucleotides read TGTGCCAGCAGTTTCGACCAGGGCCGCAAGCCCCAGCATTTT.